The sequence of this T cell receptor (beta chain) was determined in a study of CXCR3-negative and CXCR3-positive naive CD8 T cells. On the study more broadly: Total TRB output reached around 140 million reads, about 1.5 +/- 0.3 million per library.

With roughly 300,000 cells each, the CD8+ T cell subsets were individually sorted in triplicate. CD45RO-CCR7+CD27+CD95- marked naive CD8+ T cells. The libraries of TRB cDNA were constructed through 5' RACE using UMI labels. TCRdb reanalyzed the 5' RACE reads and collapses them to one entry per CDR3 protein, without DNA. The sample table sets out roughly 7,300 distinct CDR3 sequences. About this clonotype itself: Its specificity is not known.

CDR3 length: 12 amino acids. The germline V gene encodes CDR1 SGHKS and CDR2 YYEKEE (reference sequence). Study-level results: Similar TRBV-TRBJ gene usage was seen in naive CXCR3-negative and CXCR3-positive cells, but not in memory cells. Hydrophobicity was higher for TRB CDR3s found in CXCR3-positive naive cells than in CXCR3-negative naive cells.

Material: naive CXCR3+ CD8+ T cells from blood. Subset defined: CD45RO-CCR7+CD27+CD95- naive CD8+ T cells expressing CXCR3 (TNR3+). The chain uses TRBV5-5 and TRBJ2-1. This clonotype was sampled from a human donor in good health. Some clones in this sample may be carry-over from other donors' samples. The CDR3 protein is CASSVTDNEQFF.